One sample yielded the 32 T cell receptor beta chains listed below, sequenced in a study of control samples from healthy donors and cancer patients. Data came from immunoSEQ multiplex PCR; TCRdb stores just in-frame clones and leaves some out. The sample records approximately 90,000 clones, around nine tenths being singletons. Material: blood. These receptors were taken from a young man in good health.

The chain recombines TRBV6-5 with TRBJ1-3; no reliable D call. Germline values: CDR1 MNHEY, CDR2 SVGAGI. V lost 7 bases and J lost 2, with 6 bases in between. There are 12 residues in the CDR3. The CDR3 region is CASTAPGNTIYF. The CDR3 DNA is TGTGCCAGCACCGCCCCTGGAAACACCATATATTTT.

V gene TRBV12-3 or TRBV12-4 combines with J gene TRBJ1-1, with TRBD1 as a possible D gene (6 bases). CDR3 length: 13 amino acids. Trimming removed 11 bases at V and 4 bases at J, with 17 bases between. Written as DNA, the CDR3 is TGTGCCGGAAAACAGGGTCAGGGCACTGAAGCTTTCTTT. It translates to CAGKQGQGTEAFF.

The rearrangement joins TRBV6-5 to TRBJ1-2; a possible D gene is TRBD1 (5 bases). V was cut by 7 bases and J by 4 bases, with 13 bases left in between. CDR1 is MNHEY, CDR2 SVGAGI, per germline. The CDR3 length is 13 residues. The CDR3 sequence: CASTTPGPYGYTF. Here the CDR3 DNA reads TGTGCCAGCACCACCCCGGGACCCTATGGCTACACCTTC.

The gene calls are TRBV7-6 and TRBJ1-2; tentative D call: TRBD1 (5 bases). The CDR3 loop spans 16 amino acids. Trimming took 5 bases from V and 7 from J, leaving 23 bases between them. CDR1 SGHVS and CDR2 FNYEAQ come from the germline V gene. The CDR3 is CASSPYRGASRGGYTF. CDR3 DNA sequence: TGTGCCAGCAGCCCTTACCGTGGGGCTTCGAGAGGTGGCTACACCTTC.

This chain joins TRBV24-1 and TRBJ1-2; a weak D match, TRBD1 (5 bases). CDR1 is KGHDR and CDR2 is SFDVKD in the germline V gene. Trimming cost V 8 bases and J 4 bases, with 16 bases left between them. This CDR3 contains 14 residues. The CDR3 loop reads CATKKGTFVYGYTF. The CDR3 region has the DNA TGTGCCACCAAAAAGGGGACTTTTGTCTATGGCTACACCTTC.

The rearrangement links TRBV30 to TRBJ1-1; D may be TRBD1 (5 bases). CDR3 length: 13 residues. Germline values: CDR1 GTSNPN, CDR2 SVGIG (reference sequence). V was shortened by 2 bases and J by 3 bases, with 10 bases between the two germline ends. The CDR3 DNA follows: TGTGCCTGGAGTCTGGGACCCCACACTGAAGCTTTCTTT. It specifies CAWSLGPHTEAFF.

This chain connects TRBV30 to TRBJ1-1; D uncertain. V lost 3 bases, J lost 4 bases, and 12 bases lay in between. Germline V gene lookup returns CDR1 GTSNPN and CDR2 SVGIG (reference sequence). This CDR3 contains 13 residues. The CDR3 bases are TGTGCCTGGAGCGGGAAGTCGGTCACTGAAGCTTTCTTT. Its translation: CAWSGKSVTEAFF.

This clone is a singleton in its sample. The rearrangement links TRBV10-2 to TRBJ1-2, with D maybe TRBD1 (6 bases). The CDR3 consists of 14 residues. Germline CDR1 and CDR2: WSHSY and SAAADI. Trimming stripped 2 bases from V and 7 bases from J, with 14 bases between. This CDR3 reads CASSETPGEGGYTF. CDR3 in DNA: TGCGCCAGCAGTGAGACGCCAGGGGAGGGTGGCTACACCTTC.

This clone was counted once. The chain uses TRBV18 and TRBJ1-1, with 9 bases identical to TRBD1. Germline V gives CDR1 KGHSH, CDR2 LQKENI. After removal of 4 bases from V and 1 base from J, the junction contained 4 bases not matched to a gene. The CDR3 consists of 15 residues. DNA of the CDR3: TGTGCCAGCTCACGGACAGGGGCGTCGAACACTGAAGCTTTCTTT. Its protein product is CASSRTGASNTEAFF.

The chain employs TRBV5-6 and TRBJ2-1; maybe TRBD1 (6 bases). The CDR3 totals 14 residues. V was shortened by 1 base and J by 9 bases, with 14 bases between the two germline ends. CDR1 is SGHDT and CDR2 is YYEEEE in the germline V gene. The CDR3 nucleotides are TGTGCCAGCAGCTTGACAGGGCTCCGAGGTGAGCAGTTCTTC. Its protein is CASSLTGLRGEQFF.

This chain connects TRBV5-6 to TRBJ2-7, with no clear D. This CDR3 region has 11 residues. Germline lookup yields CDR1 SGHDT and CDR2 YYEEEE. V gave up 4 bases and J gave up 3 bases, with 5 bases separating them. Written as DNA, the CDR3 is TGTGCCAGCAGCCTTAACTACGAGCAGTACTTC. Translated: CASSLNYEQYF.

To note about this clone: Within the sample, other DNA sequences also encode this same CDR3. The gene calls are TRBV6-5 and TRBJ1-5; 12 positions match TRBD1. The trim removed 4 bases at V and 7 bases at J, leaving 5 bases unmatched. Germline CDR1 and CDR2: MNHEY and SVGAGI. This CDR3 spans 15 amino acids. The CDR3 reads CASSLGQGAGQPQHF. In nucleotides, the CDR3 is TGTGCCAGCAGTTTGGGACAGGGGGCGGGGCAGCCCCAGCATTTT.

This sequence joins TRBV19 and TRBJ2-1, with D unclear. V lost 6 bases, J lost 6 bases, and 15 bases lay in between. CDR3 size: 14 residues. Germline V gene sequence: CDR1 LNHDA, CDR2 SQIVND (reference sequence). CDR3 sequence reads: CASRENMGFNEQFF. The CDR3 DNA reads TGTGCCAGTAGGGAAAATATGGGGTTCAATGAGCAGTTCTTC.

The chain has TRBV5-1 and TRBJ2-1; perhaps D is TRBD1 or TRBD2 (5 bases each). The CDR3 covers 13 residues. V shed 0 bases and J shed 5 bases, with 6 bases lying between them. The V gene's germline CDR1 is SGHRS and CDR2 YFSETQ. The CDR3 region is CASSLVGDNEQFF. CDR3 DNA: TGCGCCAGCAGCTTGGTGGGGGACAATGAGCAGTTCTTC.

The chain links TRBV30 to TRBJ2-7; TRBD2 might be the D (5 bases). V was cut by 2 bases and J by 7 bases, with 12 bases left in between. The CDR3 runs 12 residues. Germline values: CDR1 GTSNPN, CDR2 SVGIG (reference sequence). CDR3 DNA: TGTGCCTGGAGTACGGGAACTGGGGAGCAGTACTTC. Residues: CAWSTGTGEQYF. The variable domain in full, with the rest retrieved from reference TRBV30 and TRBJ2-7, is SQTIHQWPATLVQPVGSPLSLECTVEGTSNPNLYWYRQAAGRGLQLLFYSVGIGQISSEVPQNLSASRPQDRQFILSSKKLLLSDSGFYLCAWSTGTGEQYFGPGTRLTVT.

V is TRBV29-1 and J is TRBJ1-1; D gene ambiguous. Deletions cut 2 bases from V and 6 bases from J, with 7 bases between. CDR1 SQVTM and CDR2 ANQGSEA come from the germline V gene. CDR3 length equals 11 residues. CDR3 loop: CSVELKAEAFF. CDR3 nucleotide sequence: TGCAGCGTTGAATTAAAGGCTGAAGCTTTCTTT.

This clone is a singleton in its sample. For the CDR3, the DNA is TGTGCCAGCAGCCTTGACAGGGGGAATGAGCAGTTCTTC. Its protein product is CASSLDRGNEQFF. This rearrangement joins TRBV7-8 to TRBJ2-1; 9 bases agree with TRBD1. Trimming took 5 bases from V and 7 from J; bases not matched to a gene: 3. CDR1 is SGHVS and CDR2 is FQNEAQ in the germline V gene. The CDR3 runs 13 residues. Full variable domain (missing parts from reference TRBV7-8 and TRBJ2-1): GAGVSQSPRYKVAKRGQDVALRCDPISGHVSLFWYQQALGQGPEFLTYFQNEAQLDKSGLPSDRFFAERPEGSVSTLKIQRTQQEDSAVYLCASSLDRGNEQFFGPGTRLTVL.

This chain joins TRBV5-1 and TRBJ2-3; 8 nucleotides agree with TRBD1. Germline CDR1 and CDR2: SGHRS and YFSETQ. After removal of 4 bases from V and 2 bases from J, the junction contained 9 bases not matched to a gene. The CDR3 covers 16 residues. The DNA of the CDR3 is TGCGCCAGCAGCATTGGACAGGGCAACCCCACAGATACGCAGTATTTT. This encodes CASSIGQGNPTDTQYF.

Only one count was recorded for this clone. The rearrangement joins TRBV19 to TRBJ1-1; 9 nucleotides agree with TRBD1. Germline V gives CDR1 LNHDA, CDR2 SQIVND (reference sequence). The CDR3 consists of 16 residues. J gave up 1 base and V 5 bases, and 8 bases lay outside the gene matches. Written as DNA, the CDR3 is TGTGCCAGTAGTCCCGGACAGGGGAGGAGGAACACTGAAGCTTTCTTT. Amino acids: CASSPGQGRRNTEAFF.

The chain is built from TRBV29-1 and TRBJ1-1; TRBD1 is a possible D gene (6 bases). V lost 7 bases and J 1 base, leaving 16 bases between the germline ends. The CDR3 covers 14 residues. Germline CDR1 SQVTM, CDR2 ANQGSEA. The CDR3 loop is CSGRQASGNTEAFF. CDR3 DNA: TGCAGCGGGAGACAGGCCTCAGGGAACACTGAAGCTTTCTTT.

This chain joins TRBV19 and TRBJ2-2; no definite D call. With 6 bases removed from V and 2 bases from J, the gap between germline ends came to 1 base. The CDR3 consists of 11 residues. The V gene's germline CDR1 is LNHDA and CDR2 SQIVND (reference sequence). For the CDR3, the DNA is TGTGCCAGTAGAAACACCGGGGAGCTGTTTTTT. Encoded protein: CASRNTGELFF.

This clone was detected once. The V gene is TRBV7-2, the J gene TRBJ2-2; TRBD1 matches 11 bases. Germline CDR1 SGHTA, CDR2 FQGNSA. V shed 4 bases, J shed 6 bases, and the junction held 1 base outside the gene matches. This CDR3 spans 14 amino acids. The CDR3 nucleotides are TGTGCCAGCAGCTGGGGACAGGGGGCCGGGGAGCTGTTTTTT. The encoded protein is CASSWGQGAGELFF.

V and J are TRBV10-2 and TRBJ2-2; D is unresolved. This CDR3 region has 15 residues. V dropped 2 bases and J dropped 1 base, with 8 bases sitting between them. The germline V gene encodes CDR1 WSHSY and CDR2 SAAADI. CDR3 amino acids: CASSEPQLNTGELFF. The DNA of the CDR3 is TGCGCCAGCAGTGAGCCTCAACTGAACACCGGGGAGCTGTTTTTT.

CDR3 sequence (DNA): TGTGCCAGCAGCGCCGGCTGGAATGAGCAGTTCTTC. Translated, it gives CASSAGWNEQFF. The J gene is TRBJ2-1, the V gene TRBV6-5; D gene uncertain. Germline CDR1 and CDR2: MNHEY and SVGAGI. V gave up 6 bases and J gave up 7 bases, with 10 bases separating them. This CDR3 region has 12 residues.

This clone was counted a single time. The chain uses TRBV7-9 and TRBJ1-5; TRBD1 is a possible D gene (6 bases). The CDR3 contains 12 residues. Trimming removed 8 bases at V and 9 bases at J, with 14 bases between. The germline CDR1 and CDR2 sequences are SEHNR and FQNEAQ (reference sequence). CDR3 in DNA: TGTGCCAGCGGCGATAGCAGGGGGCCCCAGCATTTT. Translation gives CASGDSRGPQHF.

The chain employs TRBV29-1 and TRBJ2-7; D gene unclear. Germline V CDR1 and CDR2: SQVTM, ANQGSEA. CDR3 length equals 11 residues. The CDR3 DNA reads TGCAGTCAAACGACCTACTACGAGCAGTACGTC. Protein sequence: CSQTTYYEQYV.

This clone appeared a single time. The rearrangement links TRBV6-5 to TRBJ1-3; D remains ambiguous. The CDR3 is made up of 14 amino acids. Per the germline V gene, CDR1 is MNHEY and CDR2 is SVGAGI. Trimming stripped 2 bases from V and 2 bases from J, with 7 bases between. CDR3 sequence: CASSYGWAGNTIYF. Here the CDR3 DNA reads TGTGCCAGCAGTTACGGGTGGGCTGGAAACACCATATATTTT.

The chain links TRBV5-1 to TRBJ1-1; 12 bases map to TRBD1. Trimming cost V 2 bases and J 5 bases; bases outside gene matches: 7. Germline V lookup: CDR1 SGHRS, CDR2 YFSETQ. The CDR3 is 16 residues long. The CDR3 DNA is TGCGCCAGCAGCTTCGGGACAGGGGGCTTAAGAACTGAAGCTTTCTTT. Translation: CASSFGTGGLRTEAFF.

The chain is built from TRBV6-1 and TRBJ2-5; D is uncertain. Germline V gives CDR1 MNHNS, CDR2 SASEGT. The CDR3 is 13 amino acids. V lost 3 bases, J lost 2 bases, and 7 bases lay in between. CDR3 loop: CASSEMGQETQYF. The CDR3 DNA follows: TGTGCCAGCAGTGAGATGGGACAAGAGACCCAGTACTTC.

The chain carries TRBV15 and TRBJ2-3; tentative D call: TRBD1 (7 bases). The length of the CDR3 is 18 residues. V gave up 1 base and J gave up 2 bases, with 19 bases separating them. Germline lookup yields CDR1 LNHNV and CDR2 YYDKDF (reference sequence). Here the CDR3 reads CATSRVAGQTRFTDTQYF. DNA of the CDR3: TGTGCCACCAGCAGAGTGGCGGGACAGACTCGTTTCACAGATACGCAGTATTTT.

V gene TRBV14 combines with J gene TRBJ2-7, with unresolved D. Germline lookup yields CDR1 SGHDN and CDR2 FVKESK. The CDR3 is 14 residues long. V was clipped by 1 base and J by 4 bases, with 11 bases between them. This CDR3 is CASSQVGMGYEQYV. For the CDR3, the DNA is TGTGCCAGCAGCCAAGTTGGAATGGGATACGAGCAGTACGTC.

This rearrangement joins TRBV14 to TRBJ2-7; D unclear. Germline V lookup: CDR1 SGHDN, CDR2 FVKESK. V lost 5 bases to trimming and J lost 4 bases, with 15 bases between them. The CDR3 has 14 amino acids. The CDR3 is CASSTDLNPYEQYV. CDR3 DNA sequence: TGTGCCAGCAGCACGGACCTAAACCCATACGAGCAGTACGTC.